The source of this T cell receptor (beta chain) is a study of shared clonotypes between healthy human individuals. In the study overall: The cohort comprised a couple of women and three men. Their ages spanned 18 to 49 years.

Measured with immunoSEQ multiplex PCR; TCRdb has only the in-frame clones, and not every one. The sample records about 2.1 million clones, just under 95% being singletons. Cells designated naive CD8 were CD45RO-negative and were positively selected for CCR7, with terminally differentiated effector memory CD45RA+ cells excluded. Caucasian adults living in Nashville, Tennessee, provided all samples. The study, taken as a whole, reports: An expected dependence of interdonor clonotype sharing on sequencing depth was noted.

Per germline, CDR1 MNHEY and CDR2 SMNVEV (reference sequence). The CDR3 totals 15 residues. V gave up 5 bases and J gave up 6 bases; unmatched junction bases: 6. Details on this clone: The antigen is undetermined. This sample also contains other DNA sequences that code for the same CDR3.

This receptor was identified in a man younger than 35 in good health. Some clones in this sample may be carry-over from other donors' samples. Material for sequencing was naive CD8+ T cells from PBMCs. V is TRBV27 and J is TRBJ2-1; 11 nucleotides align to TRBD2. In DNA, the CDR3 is TGTGCCAGCAGTCTACTAGCGGGAGTTGGCAATGAGCAGTTCTTC. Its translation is CASSLLAGVGNEQFF.